This T cell receptor beta chain was recovered during a study of PD-1 blockade in classical Hodgkin lymphoma. Sequenced by immunoSEQ multiplex PCR; TCRdb stores in-frame clones only, minus some. The sample has 25,000 to 35,000 clones, about two thirds seen once; the top ten hold approximately 4.3%. Relapses following autologous stem cell transplantation were seen in all patients, with brentuximab vedotin exposure varying. Trimming removed 5 bases at V and 3 bases at J, with 11 bases between. From germline, CDR1 is MNHEY and CDR2 SVGAGI. CDR3 length equals 13 residues. V is TRBV6-5 and J is TRBJ2-7; D is possibly TRBD1 or TRBD2 (5 bases each). This specimen consisted of peripheral blood mononuclear cells (PBMCs), obtained before the second cycle of nivolumab. The sequence was obtained from a human donor with classical Hodgkin lymphoma. CDR3 bases: TGTGCCAGCAGTCTGGGACCTATCTACGAGCAGTACTTC. This sequence encodes CASSLGPIYEQYF.